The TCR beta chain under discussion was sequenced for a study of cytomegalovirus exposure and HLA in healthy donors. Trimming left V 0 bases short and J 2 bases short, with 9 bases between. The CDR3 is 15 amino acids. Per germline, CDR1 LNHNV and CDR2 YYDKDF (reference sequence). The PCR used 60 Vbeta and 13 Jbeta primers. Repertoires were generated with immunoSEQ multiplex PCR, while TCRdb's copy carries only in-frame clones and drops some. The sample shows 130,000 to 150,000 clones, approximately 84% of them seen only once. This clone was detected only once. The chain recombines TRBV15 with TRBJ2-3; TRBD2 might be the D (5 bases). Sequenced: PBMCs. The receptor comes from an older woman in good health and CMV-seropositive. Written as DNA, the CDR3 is TGTGCCACCAGCAGAGAGGTAGCGATCACAGATACGCAGTATTTT. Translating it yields CATSREVAITDTQYF.